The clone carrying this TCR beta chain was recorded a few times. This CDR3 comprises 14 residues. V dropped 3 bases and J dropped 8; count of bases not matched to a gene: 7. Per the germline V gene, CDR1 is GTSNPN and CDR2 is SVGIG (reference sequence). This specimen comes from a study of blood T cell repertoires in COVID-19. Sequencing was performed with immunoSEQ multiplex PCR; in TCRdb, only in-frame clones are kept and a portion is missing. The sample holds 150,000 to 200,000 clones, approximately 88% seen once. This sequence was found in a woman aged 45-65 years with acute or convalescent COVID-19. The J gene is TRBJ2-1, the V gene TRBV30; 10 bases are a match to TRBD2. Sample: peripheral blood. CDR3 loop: CAWRGLASRDEQFF. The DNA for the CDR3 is TGTGCCTGGAGGGGACTAGCGTCGAGGGATGAGCAGTTCTTC. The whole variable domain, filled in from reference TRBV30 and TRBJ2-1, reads SQTIHQWPATLVQPVGSPLSLECTVEGTSNPNLYWYRQAAGRGLQLLFYSVGIGQISSEVPQNLSASRPQDRQFILSSKKLLLSDSGFYLCAWRGLASRDEQFFGPGTRLTVL.